The rows below give T cell receptor beta chains drawn from one sample of a study of lymphopenia after photon versus proton radiotherapy. The protocol was immunoSEQ multiplex PCR, while the TCRdb copy is restricted to in-frame clones and leaves out a portion. Of 20,000 to 25,000 clones in the sample, roughly 82% were seen once. The sequences come from peripheral blood, collected from a patient treated with photon-based radiotherapy. These receptors came from a middle-aged man with gastric cancer. The CDR3 runs from the conserved cysteine through the conserved F or W. Fields, in order: D gene, clone size, V gene, J gene, CDR3 protein, CDR3 DNA. D genes are given only for firm matches. Not every row has a clone size; where given, it reads once, few, many or a size class.

.,.,TRBV19,TRBJ1-5,CASSRSENQPQHF,TGTGCCAGTAGTAGGAGTGAGAATCAGCCCCAGCATTTT
.,once,TRBV6-1,TRBJ1-6,CASSGGKGIMNSPLHF,TGTGCCAGCAGTGGGGGTAAGGGCATAATGAATTCACCCCTCCACTTT
.,once,TRBV7-8,TRBJ2-7,CASSPAKGSEQYF,TGTGCCAGCAGCCCAGCCAAGGGCAGCGAGCAGTACTTC
.,.,TRBV7-6,TRBJ2-5,CASSLGQELQETQYF,TGTGCCAGCAGCTTAGGACAGGAGCTACAAGAGACCCAGTACTTC
.,.,TRBV9,TRBJ2-1,CASSPYDSDREQFF,TGTGCCAGCAGTCCTTACGACTCGGATCGTGAGCAGTTCTTC
.,.,TRBV7-2,TRBJ2-2,CASRLTGELFF,TGTGCCAGCAGACTCACCGGGGAGCTGTTTTTT
.,.,TRBV5-4,TRBJ1-1,CASSPQGMNTEAFF,TGTGCCAGCAGCCCGCAGGGGATGAACACTGAAGCTTTCTTT
TRBD1,.,TRBV7-2,TRBJ2-7,CASSPKDRGLGRYEQYF,TGTGCCAGCAGCCCCAAGGACAGGGGGCTGGGTCGTTACGAGCAGTACTTC
.,.,TRBV18,TRBJ1-4,CASSPLVSANREKLFF,TGTGCCAGCTCACCACTAGTGTCAGCGAACCGAGAAAAACTGTTTTTT
TRBD1,.,TRBV30,TRBJ2-5,CARYRGWWETQYF,TGTGCCCGCTACAGGGGGTGGTGGGAGACCCAGTACTTC
.,once,TRBV18,TRBJ2-7,CASSPTFTTRGVEQYF,TGTGCCAGCTCACCAACGTTCACCACGAGAGGGGTCGAGCAGTACTTC
TRBD1,.,TRBV4-1,TRBJ2-7,CASSPWTGAEQYF,TGCGCCAGCAGCCCCTGGACAGGGGCCGAGCAGTACTTC
.,once,TRBV7-2,TRBJ1-5,CASSRGQNQPQHF,TGTGCCAGCAGCCGTGGGCAGAATCAGCCCCAGCATTTT
TRBD1,once,TRBV5-6,TRBJ2-3,CASSNLRGQGTDTQYF,TGTGCCAGCAGCAACCTCAGGGGGCAGGGCACAGATACGCAGTATTTT
TRBD1,.,TRBV9,TRBJ1-1,CASNTGGTEAFF,TGTGCCAGCAACACAGGGGGCACTGAAGCTTTCTTT
.,.,TRBV15,TRBJ2-3,CATSRKTVTDTQYF,TGTGCCACCAGCAGAAAGACAGTCACAGATACGCAGTATTTT
TRBD2,.,TRBV6-4,TRBJ2-4,CASSETSGGANIQYF,TGTGCCAGCAGTGAGACTAGCGGGGGGGCCAACATTCAGTACTTC
.,.,TRBV30,TRBJ1-1,CAWREREAFF,TGTGCCTGGAGGGAGCGTGAAGCTTTCTTT
.,.,TRBV7-9,TRBJ2-1,CASSPRADNEQFF,TGTGCCAGCAGCCCTCGGGCGGACAATGAGCAGTTCTTC
.,.,TRBV9,TRBJ1-5,CASSVDPSQPQHF,TGTGCCAGCAGCGTAGACCCTAGTCAGCCCCAGCATTTT
.,.,TRBV10-3,TRBJ1-5,CAISEPPGPGLNQPQHF,TGTGCCATCAGTGAGCCGCCGGGACCTGGTTTAAATCAGCCCCAGCATTTT
TRBD1,.,TRBV7-9,TRBJ1-2,CASSFHDRDDGYTF,TGTGCCAGCAGCTTCCACGACAGGGACGATGGCTACACCTTC
TRBD1,.,TRBV5-1,TRBJ1-2,CASLPGGQGAYGYTF,TGCGCCAGCCTACCGGGAGGACAGGGCGCTTATGGCTACACCTTC